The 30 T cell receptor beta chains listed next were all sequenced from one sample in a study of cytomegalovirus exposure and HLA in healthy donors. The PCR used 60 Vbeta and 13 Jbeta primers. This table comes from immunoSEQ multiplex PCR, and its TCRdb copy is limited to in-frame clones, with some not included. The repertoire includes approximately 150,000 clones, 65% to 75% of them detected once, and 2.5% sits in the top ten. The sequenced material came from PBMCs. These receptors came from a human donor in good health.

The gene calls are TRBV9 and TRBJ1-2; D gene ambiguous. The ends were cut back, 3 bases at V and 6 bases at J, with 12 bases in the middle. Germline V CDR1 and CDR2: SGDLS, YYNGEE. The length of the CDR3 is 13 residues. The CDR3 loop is CASSAREANGYTF. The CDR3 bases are TGTGCCAGCAGCGCCCGTGAGGCAAATGGCTACACCTTC.

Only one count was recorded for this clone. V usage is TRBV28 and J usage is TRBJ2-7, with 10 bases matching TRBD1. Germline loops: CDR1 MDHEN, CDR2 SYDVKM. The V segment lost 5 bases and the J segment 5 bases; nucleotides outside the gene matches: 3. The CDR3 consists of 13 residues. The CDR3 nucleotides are TGTGCCAGCAGTCGACAGGGGGCCCACGAGCAGTACTTC. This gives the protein CASSRQGAHEQYF.

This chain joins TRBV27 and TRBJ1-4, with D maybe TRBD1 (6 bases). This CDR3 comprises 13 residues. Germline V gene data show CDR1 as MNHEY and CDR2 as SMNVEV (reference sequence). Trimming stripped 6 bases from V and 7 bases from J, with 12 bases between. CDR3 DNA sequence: TGTGCCAGCAGCTCCCAGGGGTCTGAAAAACTGTTTTTT. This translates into CASSSQGSEKLFF. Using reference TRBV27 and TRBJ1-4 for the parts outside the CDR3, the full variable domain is EAQVTQNPRYLITVTGKKLTVTCSQNMNHEYMSWYRQDPGLGLRQIYYSMNVEVTDKGDVPEGYKVSRKEKRNFPLILESPSPNQTSLYFCASSSQGSEKLFFGSGTQLSVL.

CDR3 in amino acids: CASSPPPRTGKGEQYF. The CDR3 DNA sequence: TGTGCCAGCTCACCACCCCCTAGGACAGGGAAAGGTGAGCAGTACTTC. This chain uses TRBV18 with TRBJ2-7, with TRBD1 identical over 8 bases. The trim removed 0 bases at V and 7 bases at J, leaving 11 bases unmatched. In germline, CDR1 is KGHSH, CDR2 LQKENI. This CDR3 comprises 16 residues.

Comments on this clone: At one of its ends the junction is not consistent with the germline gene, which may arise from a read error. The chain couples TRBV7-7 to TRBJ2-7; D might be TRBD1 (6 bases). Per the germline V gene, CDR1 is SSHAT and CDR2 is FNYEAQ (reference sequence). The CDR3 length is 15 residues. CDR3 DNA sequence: TGTGCTAGCAGCTTAGGGCAGGGGCACTCCTACGAGCAGTACTTC. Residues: CASSLGQGHSYEQYF.

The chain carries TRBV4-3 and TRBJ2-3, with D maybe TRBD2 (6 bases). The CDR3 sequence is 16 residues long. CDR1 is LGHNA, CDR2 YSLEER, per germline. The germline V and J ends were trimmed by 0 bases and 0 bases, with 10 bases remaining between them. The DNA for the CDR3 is TGCGCCAGCAGCCAAGATGAAGGACTAAGCACAGATACGCAGTATTTT. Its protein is CASSQDEGLSTDTQYF.

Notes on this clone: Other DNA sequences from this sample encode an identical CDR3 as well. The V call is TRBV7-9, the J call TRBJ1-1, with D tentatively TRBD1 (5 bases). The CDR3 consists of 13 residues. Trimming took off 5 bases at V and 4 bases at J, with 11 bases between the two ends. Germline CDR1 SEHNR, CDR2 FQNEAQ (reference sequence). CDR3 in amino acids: CASSLGGGTEAFF. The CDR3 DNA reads TGTGCCAGCAGCCTGGGGGGTGGCACTGAAGCTTTCTTT.

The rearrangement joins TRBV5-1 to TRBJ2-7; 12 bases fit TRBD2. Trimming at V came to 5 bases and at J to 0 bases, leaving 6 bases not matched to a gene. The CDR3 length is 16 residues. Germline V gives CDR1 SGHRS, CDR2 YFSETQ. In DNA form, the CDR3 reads TGCGCCAGCAGGACTAGCGGGGGCGACAGCTCCTACGAGCAGTACTTC. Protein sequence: CASRTSGGDSSYEQYF.

The CDR3 reads CASSSPPGQVLRTDQPQHF. The DNA for the CDR3 is TGCGCCAGCAGCTCCCCCCCGGGACAGGTTTTGAGGACGGATCAGCCCCAGCATTTT. The genes are TRBV5-1 and TRBJ1-5; 8 bases match TRBD1. The J segment lost 5 bases and the V segment lost 3 bases, leaving 19 bases of the junction unmatched. The CDR3 contains 19 residues. Germline loops: CDR1 SGHRS, CDR2 YFSETQ.

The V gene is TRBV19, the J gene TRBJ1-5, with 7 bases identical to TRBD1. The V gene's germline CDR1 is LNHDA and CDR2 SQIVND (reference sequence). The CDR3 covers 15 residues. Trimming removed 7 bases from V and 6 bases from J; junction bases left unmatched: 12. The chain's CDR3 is CASTSGRGGVQPQHF. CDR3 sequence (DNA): TGTGCCAGTACCTCCGGGAGAGGGGGCGTTCAGCCCCAGCATTTT.

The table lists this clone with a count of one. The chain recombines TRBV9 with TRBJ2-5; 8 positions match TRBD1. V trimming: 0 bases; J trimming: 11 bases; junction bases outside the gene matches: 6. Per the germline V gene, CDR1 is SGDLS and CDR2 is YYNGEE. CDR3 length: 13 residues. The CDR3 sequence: CASSVGQHRGQYF. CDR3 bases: TGTGCCAGCAGCGTAGGACAACACAGGGGGCAGTACTTC. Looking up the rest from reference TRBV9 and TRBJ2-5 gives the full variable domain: DSGVTQTPKHLITATGQRVTLRCSPRSGDLSVYWYQQSLDQGLQFLIQYYNGEERAKGNILERFSAQQFPDLHSELNLSSLELGDSALYFCASSVGQHRGQYFGPGTRLLVL.

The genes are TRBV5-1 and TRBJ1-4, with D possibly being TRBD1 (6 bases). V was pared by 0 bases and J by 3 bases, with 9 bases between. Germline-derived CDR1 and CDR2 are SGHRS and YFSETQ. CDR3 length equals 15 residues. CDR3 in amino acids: CASSLDRVPNEKLFF. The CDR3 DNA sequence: TGCGCCAGCAGCTTGGACAGGGTCCCTAATGAAAAACTGTTTTTT.

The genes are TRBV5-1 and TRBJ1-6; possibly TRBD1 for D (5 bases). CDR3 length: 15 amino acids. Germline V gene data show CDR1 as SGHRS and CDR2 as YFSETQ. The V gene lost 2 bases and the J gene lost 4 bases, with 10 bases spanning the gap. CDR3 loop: CASSLEGAYNSPLHF. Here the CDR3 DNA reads TGCGCCAGCAGCTTAGAAGGGGCGTATAATTCACCCCTCCACTTT.

CDR3 bases: TGTGCCAGTAGTATACGGGCGGGACAAGAGACCCAGTACTTC. Protein sequence: CASSIRAGQETQYF. The V gene is TRBV19, the J gene TRBJ2-5; tentative D call: TRBD2 (6 bases). V dropped 2 bases and J dropped 2 bases, with 9 bases sitting between them. This CDR3 spans 14 amino acids. The germline gives CDR1 LNHDA, CDR2 SQIVND (reference sequence). Full variable domain (remainder filled in from reference TRBV19 and TRBJ2-5): DGGITQSPKYLFRKEGQNVTLSCEQNLNHDAMYWYRQDPGQGLRLIYYSQIVNDFQKGDIAEGYSVSREKKESFPLTVTSAQKNPTAFYLCASSIRAGQETQYFGPGTRLLVL.

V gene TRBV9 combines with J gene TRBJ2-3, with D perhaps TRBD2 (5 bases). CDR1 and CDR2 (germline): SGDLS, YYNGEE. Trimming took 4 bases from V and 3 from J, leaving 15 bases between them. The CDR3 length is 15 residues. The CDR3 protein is CASSPEGGRTDTQYF. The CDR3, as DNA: TGTGCCAGCAGCCCCGAAGGAGGCCGAACAGATACGCAGTATTTT.

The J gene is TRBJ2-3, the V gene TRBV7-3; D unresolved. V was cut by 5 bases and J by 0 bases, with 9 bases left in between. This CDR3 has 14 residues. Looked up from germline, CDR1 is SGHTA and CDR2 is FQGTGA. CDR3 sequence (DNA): TGTGCCAGCAGCCTCTACCCTAGCACAGATACGCAGTATTTT. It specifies CASSLYPSTDTQYF. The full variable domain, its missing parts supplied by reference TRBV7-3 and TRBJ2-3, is GAGVSQTPSNKVTEKGKYVELRCDPISGHTALYWYRQSLGQGPEFLIYFQGTGAADDSGLPNDRFFAVRPEGSVSTLKIQRTERGDSAVYLCASSLYPSTDTQYFGPGTRLTVL.

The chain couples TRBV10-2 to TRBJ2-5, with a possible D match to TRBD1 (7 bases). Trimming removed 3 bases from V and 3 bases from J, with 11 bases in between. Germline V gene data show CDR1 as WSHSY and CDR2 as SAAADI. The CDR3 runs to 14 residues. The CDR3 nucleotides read TGCGCCAGCAGTGAAGACAGGGAGGAAGAGACCCAGTACTTC. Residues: CASSEDREEETQYF.

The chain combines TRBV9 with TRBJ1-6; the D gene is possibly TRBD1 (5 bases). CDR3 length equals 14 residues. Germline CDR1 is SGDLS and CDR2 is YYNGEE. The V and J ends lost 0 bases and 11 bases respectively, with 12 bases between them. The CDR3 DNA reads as TGTGCCAGCAGCGTAGCCGCGGGGCGTCCACCCCTCCACTTT. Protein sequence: CASSVAAGRPPLHF.

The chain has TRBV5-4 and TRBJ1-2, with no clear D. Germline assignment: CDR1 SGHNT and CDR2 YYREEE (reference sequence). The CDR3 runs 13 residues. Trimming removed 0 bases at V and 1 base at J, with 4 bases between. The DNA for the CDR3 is TGTGCCAGCAGCTTGGGACTTAACTATGGCTACACCTTC. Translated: CASSLGLNYGYTF.

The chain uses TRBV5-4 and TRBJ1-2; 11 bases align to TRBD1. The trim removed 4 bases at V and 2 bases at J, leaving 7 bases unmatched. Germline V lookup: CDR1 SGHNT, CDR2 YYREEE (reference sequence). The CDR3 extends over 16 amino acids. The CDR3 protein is CASSPGQGAGNYGYTF. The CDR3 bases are TGTGCCAGCAGCCCAGGACAGGGGGCGGGGAACTATGGCTACACCTTC. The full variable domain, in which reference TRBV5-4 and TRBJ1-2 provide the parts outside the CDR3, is ETGVTQSPTHLIKTRGQQVTLRCSSQSGHNTVSWYQQALGQGPQFIFQYYREEENGRGNFPPRFSGLQFPNYSSELNVNALELDDSALYLCASSPGQGAGNYGYTFGSGTRLTVV.

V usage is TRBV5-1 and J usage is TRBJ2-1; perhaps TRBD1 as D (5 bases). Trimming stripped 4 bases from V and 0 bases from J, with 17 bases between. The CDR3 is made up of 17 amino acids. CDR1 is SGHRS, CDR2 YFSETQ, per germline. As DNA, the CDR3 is TGCGCCAGCAGCCCCCCAGGCAGGGTTTACTCCTACAATGAGCAGTTCTTC. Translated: CASSPPGRVYSYNEQFF.

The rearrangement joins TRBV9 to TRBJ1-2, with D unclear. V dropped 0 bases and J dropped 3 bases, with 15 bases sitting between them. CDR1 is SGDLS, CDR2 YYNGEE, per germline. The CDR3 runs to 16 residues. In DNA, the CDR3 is TGTGCCAGCAGCGTAGACCCTTATCCAGATGACTATGGCTACACCTTC. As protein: CASSVDPYPDDYGYTF.

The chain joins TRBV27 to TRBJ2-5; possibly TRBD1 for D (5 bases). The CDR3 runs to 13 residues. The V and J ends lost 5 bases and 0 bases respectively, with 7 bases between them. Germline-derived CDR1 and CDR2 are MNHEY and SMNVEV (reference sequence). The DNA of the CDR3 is TGTGCCAGCAGTCCGGACAACCAAGAGACCCAGTACTTC. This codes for CASSPDNQETQYF.

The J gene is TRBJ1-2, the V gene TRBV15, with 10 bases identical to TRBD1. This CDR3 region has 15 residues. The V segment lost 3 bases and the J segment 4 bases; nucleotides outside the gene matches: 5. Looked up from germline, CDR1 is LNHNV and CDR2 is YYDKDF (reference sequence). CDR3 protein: CATSRGTGATYGYTF. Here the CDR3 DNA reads TGTGCCACCAGCAGGGGGACAGGGGCGACCTATGGCTACACCTTC.

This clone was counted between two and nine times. CDR3 bases: TGTGCCAGTACCGTCCCGGGACAGCGACATTCACCCCTCCACTTT. It encodes CASTVPGQRHSPLHF. V and J are TRBV19 and TRBJ1-6; 7 bases are a match to TRBD1. Per germline, CDR1 LNHDA and CDR2 SQIVND (reference sequence). V shed 7 bases, J shed 8 bases, and the junction held 11 bases outside the gene matches. The CDR3 loop spans 15 amino acids.

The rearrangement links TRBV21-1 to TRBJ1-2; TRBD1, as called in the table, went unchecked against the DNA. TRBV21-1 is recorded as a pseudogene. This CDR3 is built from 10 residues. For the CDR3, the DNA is TGTGCCAGCAAGGGGGATGGCTACACCTTC. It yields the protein CASKGDGYTF.

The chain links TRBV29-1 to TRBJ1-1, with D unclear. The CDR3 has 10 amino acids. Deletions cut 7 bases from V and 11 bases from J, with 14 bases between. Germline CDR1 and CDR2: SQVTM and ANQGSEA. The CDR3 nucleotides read TGCAGCGGCGTTTTGGTAGAGGCTTTCTTT. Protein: CSGVLVEAFF.

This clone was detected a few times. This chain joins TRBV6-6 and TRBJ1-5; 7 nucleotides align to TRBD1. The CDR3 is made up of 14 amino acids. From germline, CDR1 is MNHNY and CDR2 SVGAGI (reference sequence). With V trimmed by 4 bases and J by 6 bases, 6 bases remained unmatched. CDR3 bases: TGTGCCAGCAGTTTCAGACAGGGTGTTCAGCCCCAGCATTTT. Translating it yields CASSFRQGVQPQHF.

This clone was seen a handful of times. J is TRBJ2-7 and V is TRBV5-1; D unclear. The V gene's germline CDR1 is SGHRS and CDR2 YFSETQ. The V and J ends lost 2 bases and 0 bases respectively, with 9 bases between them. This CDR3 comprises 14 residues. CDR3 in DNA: TGCGCCAGCAGCTTCGATCCGAGCTCCTACGAGCAGTACTTC. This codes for CASSFDPSSYEQYF.

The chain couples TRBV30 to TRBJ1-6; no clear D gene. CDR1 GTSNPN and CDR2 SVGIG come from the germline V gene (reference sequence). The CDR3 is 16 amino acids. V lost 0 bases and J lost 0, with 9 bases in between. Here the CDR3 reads CAWSVGGSSYNSPLHF. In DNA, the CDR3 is TGTGCCTGGAGTGTAGGCGGAAGCTCCTATAATTCACCCCTCCACTTT. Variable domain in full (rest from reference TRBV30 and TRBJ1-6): SQTIHQWPATLVQPVGSPLSLECTVEGTSNPNLYWYRQAAGRGLQLLFYSVGIGQISSEVPQNLSASRPQDRQFILSSKKLLLSDSGFYLCAWSVGGSSYNSPLHFGNGTRLTVT.